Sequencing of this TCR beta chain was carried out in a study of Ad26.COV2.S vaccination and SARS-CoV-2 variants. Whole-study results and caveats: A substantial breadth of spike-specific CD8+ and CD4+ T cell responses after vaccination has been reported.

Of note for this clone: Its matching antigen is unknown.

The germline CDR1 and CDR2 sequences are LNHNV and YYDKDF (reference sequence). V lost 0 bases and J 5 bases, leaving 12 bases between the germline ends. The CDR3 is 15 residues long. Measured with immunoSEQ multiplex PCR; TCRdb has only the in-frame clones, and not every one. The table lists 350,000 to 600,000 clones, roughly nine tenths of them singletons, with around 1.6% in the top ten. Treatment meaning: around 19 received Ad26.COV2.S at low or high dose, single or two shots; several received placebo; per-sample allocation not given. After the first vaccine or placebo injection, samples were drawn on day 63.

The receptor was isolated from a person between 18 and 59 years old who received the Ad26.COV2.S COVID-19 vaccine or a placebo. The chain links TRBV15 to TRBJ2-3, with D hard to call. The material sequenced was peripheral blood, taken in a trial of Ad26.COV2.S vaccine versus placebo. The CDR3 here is CATSRDFVTQDTQYF. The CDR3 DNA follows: TGTGCCACCAGCAGAGATTTCGTGACACAAGATACGCAGTATTTT.